The T cell receptor beta chain described here comes from a study of cytomegalovirus exposure and HLA in healthy donors. Comments on this clone: The antigen remains undetermined.

In the PCR, 60 Vbeta and 13 Jbeta primers were used. The protocol was immunoSEQ multiplex PCR, while the TCRdb copy is restricted to in-frame clones and leaves out a portion. The sample shows roughly 200,000 clones, around three quarters of them seen only once. Study-wide findings and caveats: For most TCR beta V segments, an earlier analysis put the productive rate at about 90% or about 30% of the time.

Trimming cost V 4 bases and J 5 bases, with 15 bases left between them. Germline V gives CDR1 ENHRY, CDR2 SYGVKD. The CDR3 covers 16 residues. The receptor's source is a man younger than 45 in good health and CMV-seronegative. This chain connects TRBV10-3 to TRBJ1-6; weak D call: TRBD1 (5 bases). Sequencing was done on a sample of PBMCs. CDR3 in amino acids: CAISVSGDSHNSPLHF. The CDR3 DNA is TGTGCCATCAGTGTTTCCGGCGACAGTCATAATTCACCCCTCCACTTT.